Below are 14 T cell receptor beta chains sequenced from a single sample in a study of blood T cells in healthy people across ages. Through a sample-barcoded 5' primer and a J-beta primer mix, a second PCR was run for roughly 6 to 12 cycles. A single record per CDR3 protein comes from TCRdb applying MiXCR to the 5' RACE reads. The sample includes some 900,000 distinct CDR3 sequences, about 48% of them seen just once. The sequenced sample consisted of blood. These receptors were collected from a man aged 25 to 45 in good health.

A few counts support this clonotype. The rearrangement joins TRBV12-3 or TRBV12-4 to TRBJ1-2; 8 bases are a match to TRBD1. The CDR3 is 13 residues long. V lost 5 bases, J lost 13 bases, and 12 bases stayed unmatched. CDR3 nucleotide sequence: TGTGCCAGCAGTCACCGGGACAGGCCTCTACCCACCTTC. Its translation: CASSHRDRPLPTF.

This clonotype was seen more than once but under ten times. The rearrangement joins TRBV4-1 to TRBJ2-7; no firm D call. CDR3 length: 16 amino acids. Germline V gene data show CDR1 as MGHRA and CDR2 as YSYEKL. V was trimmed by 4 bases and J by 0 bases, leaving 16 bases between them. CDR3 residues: CASSRYASDGSYEQYF. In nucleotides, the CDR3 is TGCGCCAGCAGCCGTTACGCGTCGGACGGCTCCTACGAGCAGTACTTC.

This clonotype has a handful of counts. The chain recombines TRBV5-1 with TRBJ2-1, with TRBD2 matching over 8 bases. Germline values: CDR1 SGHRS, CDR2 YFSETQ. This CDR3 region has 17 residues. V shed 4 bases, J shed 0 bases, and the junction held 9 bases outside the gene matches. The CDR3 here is CASSPIAGGLSYNEQFF. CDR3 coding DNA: TGCGCCAGCAGCCCTATTGCGGGGGGTCTCTCCTACAATGAGCAGTTCTTC.

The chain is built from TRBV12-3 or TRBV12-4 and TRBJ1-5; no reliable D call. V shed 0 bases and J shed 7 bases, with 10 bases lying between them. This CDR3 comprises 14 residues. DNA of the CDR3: TGTGCCAGCAGTTTAGCGCAGCGGGAACAGCCCCAGCATTTT. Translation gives CASSLAQREQPQHF.

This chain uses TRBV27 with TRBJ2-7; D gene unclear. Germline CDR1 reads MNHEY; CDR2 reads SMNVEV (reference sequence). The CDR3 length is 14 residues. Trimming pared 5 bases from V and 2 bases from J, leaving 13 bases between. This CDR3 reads CASSPLLRPYEQYF. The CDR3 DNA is TGTGCCAGCAGTCCCCTACTTCGACCCTACGAGCAGTACTTC.

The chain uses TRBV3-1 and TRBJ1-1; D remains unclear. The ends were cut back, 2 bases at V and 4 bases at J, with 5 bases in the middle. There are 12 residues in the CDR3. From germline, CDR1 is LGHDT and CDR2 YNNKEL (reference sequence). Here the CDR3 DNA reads TGTGCCAGCAGCCAAACAAGCACTGAAGCTTTCTTT. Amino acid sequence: CASSQTSTEAFF.

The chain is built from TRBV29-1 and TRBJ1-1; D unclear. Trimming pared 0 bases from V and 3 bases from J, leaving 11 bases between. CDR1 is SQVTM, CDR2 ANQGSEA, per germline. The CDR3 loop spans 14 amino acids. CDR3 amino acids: CSVEDAGVDTEAFF. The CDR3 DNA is TGCAGCGTTGAAGACGCGGGAGTCGACACTGAAGCTTTCTTT.

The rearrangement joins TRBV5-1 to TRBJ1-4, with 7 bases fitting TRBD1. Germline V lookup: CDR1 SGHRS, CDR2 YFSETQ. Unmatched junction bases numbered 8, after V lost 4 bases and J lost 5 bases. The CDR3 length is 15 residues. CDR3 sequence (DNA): TGCGCCAGCAGCGGATACAGGGGTGCCAATGAAAAACTGTTTTTT. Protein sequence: CASSGYRGANEKLFF.

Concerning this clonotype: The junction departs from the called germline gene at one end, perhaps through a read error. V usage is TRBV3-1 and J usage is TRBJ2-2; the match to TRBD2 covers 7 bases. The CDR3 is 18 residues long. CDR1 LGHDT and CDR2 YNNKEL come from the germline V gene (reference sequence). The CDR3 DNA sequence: TGTGCCAGCAGCCAAGAAGCCCCCATCGGGGGGAACATCGGGGAGCTGTTTTTT. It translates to CASSQEAPIGGNIGELFF.

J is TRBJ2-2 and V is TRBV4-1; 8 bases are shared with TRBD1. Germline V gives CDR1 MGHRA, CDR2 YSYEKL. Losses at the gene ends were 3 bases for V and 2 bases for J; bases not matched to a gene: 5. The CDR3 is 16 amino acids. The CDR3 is CASSQKDRGNTGELFF. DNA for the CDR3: TGCGCCAGCAGCCAGAAAGACAGGGGTAACACCGGGGAGCTGTTTTTT.

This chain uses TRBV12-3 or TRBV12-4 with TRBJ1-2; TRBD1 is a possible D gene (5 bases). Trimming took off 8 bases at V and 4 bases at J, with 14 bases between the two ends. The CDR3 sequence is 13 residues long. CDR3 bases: TGTGCCAGCGGCCGAGGACAAAGCTATGGCTACACCTTC. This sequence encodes CASGRGQSYGYTF.

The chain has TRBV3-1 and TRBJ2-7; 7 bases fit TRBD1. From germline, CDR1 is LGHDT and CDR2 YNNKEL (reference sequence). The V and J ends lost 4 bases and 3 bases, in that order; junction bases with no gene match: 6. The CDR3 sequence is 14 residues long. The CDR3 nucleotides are TGTGCCAGCAGCCTGACAGGGCTCCTCTACGAGCAGTACTTC. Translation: CASSLTGLLYEQYF.

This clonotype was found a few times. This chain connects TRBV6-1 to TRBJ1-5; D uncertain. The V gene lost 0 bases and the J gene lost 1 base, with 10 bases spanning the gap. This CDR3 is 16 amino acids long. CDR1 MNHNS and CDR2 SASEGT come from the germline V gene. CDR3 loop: CASSEASGYSNQPQHF. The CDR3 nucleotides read TGTGCCAGCAGTGAAGCGTCGGGGTACAGCAATCAGCCCCAGCATTTT.

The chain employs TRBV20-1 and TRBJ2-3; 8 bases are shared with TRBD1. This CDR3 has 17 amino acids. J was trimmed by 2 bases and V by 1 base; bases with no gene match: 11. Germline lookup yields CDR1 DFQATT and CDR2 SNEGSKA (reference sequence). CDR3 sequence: CSARGGGQGLFTDTQYF. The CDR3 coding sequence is TGCAGTGCTAGAGGTGGAGGACAGGGATTATTCACAGATACGCAGTATTTT.